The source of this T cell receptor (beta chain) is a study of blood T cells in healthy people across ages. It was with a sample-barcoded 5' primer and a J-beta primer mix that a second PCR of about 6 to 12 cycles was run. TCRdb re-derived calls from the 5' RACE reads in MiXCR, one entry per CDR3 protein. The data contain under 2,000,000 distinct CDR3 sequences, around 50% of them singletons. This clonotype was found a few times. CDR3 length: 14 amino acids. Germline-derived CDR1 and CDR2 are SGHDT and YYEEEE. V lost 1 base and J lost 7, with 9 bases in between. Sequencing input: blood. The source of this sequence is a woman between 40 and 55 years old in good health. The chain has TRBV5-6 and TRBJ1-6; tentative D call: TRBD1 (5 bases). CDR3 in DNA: TGTGCCAGCAGCTTGCTTCAGGGAAATTCACCCCTCCACTTT. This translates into CASSLLQGNSPLHF.